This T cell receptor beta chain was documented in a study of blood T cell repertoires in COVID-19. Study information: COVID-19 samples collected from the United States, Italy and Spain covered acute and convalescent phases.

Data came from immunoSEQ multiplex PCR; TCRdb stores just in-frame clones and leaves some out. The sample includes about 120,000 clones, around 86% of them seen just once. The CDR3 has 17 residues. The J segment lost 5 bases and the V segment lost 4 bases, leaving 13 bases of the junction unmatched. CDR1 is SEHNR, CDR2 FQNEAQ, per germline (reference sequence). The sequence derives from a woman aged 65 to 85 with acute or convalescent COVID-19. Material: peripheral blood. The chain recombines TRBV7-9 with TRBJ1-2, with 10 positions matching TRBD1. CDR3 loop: CASSSPRDRGRKYGYTF. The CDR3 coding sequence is TGTGCCAGCAGCTCGCCCCGGGACAGGGGAAGAAAATATGGCTACACCTTC.